This T cell receptor (beta chain) was retrieved from a study of monozygotic twins with inflammatory bowel disease (dated by TCRdb to about 2019). General notes on the study: In total, about 30 monozygotic twin pairs made up the full study: 19 Danish pairs, all IBD-discordant, plus nine German pairs, of which four were IBD-concordant and five were IBD-discordant. Within discordant pairs, disease-associated traits were sought mainly by comparing IBD patients with their genetically identical healthy co-twins. Each individual had, on average, about 151 000 unique TCRalpha sequences and 181 000 unique TCRbeta sequences available for analysis. Here is what the overall study found, with its caveats: Repertoire similarity did not differ between concordant and discordant twins, possibly due to limited statistical power. No single strong signal or clonotype linked to IBD turned up in the results, so the idea that one exists was not supported. TCRbeta repertoire diversity, by inverse Simpson index, was decreased in IBD patients compared with their healthy co-twins. Differing immunosuppressive treatments among patients may have added background noise and inter-individual variability to the repertoires. Compared with healthy twins, IBD patients had fewer clonotypes in common with other individuals, a difference most pronounced in patients showing signs of disease activity. The analysis was unable to tell apart different T cell subtypes.

Comment on this clonotype: This receptor's antigen is unknown.

A 2.5 ml peripheral blood sample was drawn into PAXgene tubes per donor and stored at -80°C. Without T cell sorting, total RNA was isolated from whole blood using the PAXgene blood miRNA kit on an automated QIAcube. Peripheral blood from monozygotic twin pairs concordant or discordant for inflammatory bowel disease was subjected to deep TCRalpha and TCRbeta repertoire profiling with unique molecular barcoding. For every twin pair, smoking habits were documented, and each individual was categorised as a current, former or never smoker. Library preparation was by 5' RACE. For each TCR library, approximately 3,700 ng of total RNA was used. For each sample, cDNA synthesis with SMARTScribe reverse transcriptase was split into eight separate reactions. During cDNA synthesis, template switching introduced unique molecular identifiers that contained a 6-nucleotide sample barcode. TCRalpha and TCRbeta cDNA was amplified by two nested PCRs of 16 and 9 cycles, with bead purification after each PCR. Before amplification, cDNA was treated with uracil DNA-glycosylase and purified using the QIAquick PCR purification kit. The second PCR was the step at which Illumina TruSeq-compatible adapters and sample-specific barcodes were added. Library quality and concentration were assessed using TapeStation and Qubit, and about 5 ng of each library was pooled. The pooled libraries were sequenced with 2 x 100 bp reads and custom sequencing primers on an Illumina HiSeq2500 single-index Rapid Run. Under the source paper's analysis protocol: UMI-based consensus assembly with MiGEC version 1.2.6 was used to correct PCR and sequencing errors. MiXCR version 2.1.1 handled V(D)J alignment, clonotype assembly and CDR3 extraction. To normalise gene usage, clonotype sharing and MAIT/NKT TCR abundance, the top 1000, 10 000 and 20 000 clonotypes in each sample were analysed. Diversity was computed as the inverse Simpson index with the vegan R package after downsampling to 27 000 UMIs. Paired Mann-Whitney U tests were applied to discordant twin pairs, and Benjamini-Hochberg correction was used for multiple testing. Once TCRdb had reprocessed the reads, it stored one entry per CDR3 protein sequence and supplied no DNA. The V and J calls, along with clone size, are taken from TCRdb and not from the paper's own processing. The record for this sample contains some 100,000 distinct CDR3 sequences. The ten largest account for 9.5% to 15% of the sample.

Reading from cysteine to phenylalanine, the CDR3 counts 13 amino acids. Only the protein is available. CDR1 and CDR2 (MNHEY, SVGAGI) derive from the germline V gene. The V gene is TRBV6-5 and the J gene is TRBJ2-7; TCRdb's D call of TRBD2 is untestable without DNA. Material: blood. The source is a human donor with ulcerative colitis or Crohn's disease, or a healthy co-twin of an affected twin (not recorded which). For the CDR3, the sequence is CASRPTSGRSQYF.